The 14 T cell receptor beta chains reported below all come from one sample, sequenced in a study of cytomegalovirus exposure and HLA in healthy donors. PCR was performed using 60 Vbeta and 13 Jbeta primers. Measured with immunoSEQ multiplex PCR; TCRdb has only the in-frame clones, and not every one. The data contain about 84,000 clones, 63% of them singletons. The sequencing input was PBMCs. These receptors came from a middle-aged woman in good health and CMV-seropositive.

This clone was observed a single time. V and J are TRBV7-9 and TRBJ2-1, with D possibly TRBD2 on 5 matching bases. Trimming took off 2 bases at V and 0 bases at J, with 11 bases between the two ends. The CDR3 has 16 amino acids. In germline, CDR1 is SEHNR, CDR2 FQNEAQ (reference sequence). The CDR3 region is CASSLKERSSYNEQFF. Here the CDR3 DNA reads TGTGCCAGCAGCTTAAAAGAGCGGAGCTCCTACAATGAGCAGTTCTTC.

V is TRBV4-2 and J is TRBJ2-4, with TRBD2 as a possible D gene (7 bases). The germline CDR1 and CDR2 sequences are LGHNA and YNFKEQ. Trimming cost V 1 base and J 8 bases, with 15 bases left between them. CDR3 length equals 15 residues. CDR3 DNA: TGTGCCAGCAGCCAAGGTCCCGAGGGGGGGGACATTCAGTACTTC. This codes for CASSQGPEGGDIQYF.

This clone was seen just once. V usage is TRBV10-3 and J usage is TRBJ2-5, with D maybe TRBD2 (6 bases). Germline CDR1 reads ENHRY; CDR2 reads SYGVKD. Trimming cost V 3 bases and J 5 bases, with 10 bases left between them. This CDR3 comprises 13 residues. DNA of the CDR3: TGTGCCATCAGTGATAGTCTAGCGGAGACCCAGTACTTC. Its protein is CAISDSLAETQYF.

The chain employs TRBV7-9 and TRBJ1-5, with 9 bases aligning to TRBD1. V was clipped by 6 bases and J by 10 bases; unmatched bases: 10. The V gene's germline CDR1 is SEHNR and CDR2 FQNEAQ (reference sequence). This CDR3 has 14 residues. This chain's CDR3 is CASRPLDRGGPQHF. DNA for the CDR3: TGTGCCAGCAGACCACTCGACAGGGGGGGCCCCCAGCATTTT.

J is TRBJ1-4 and V is TRBV4-1, with a tentative D call TRBD1 (6 bases). The CDR3 runs 14 residues. CDR1 is MGHRA, CDR2 YSYEKL, per germline. Trimming pared 1 base from V and 5 bases from J, leaving 8 bases between. CDR3 bases: TGCGCCAGCAGCCAAGTGGACAGCAATGAAAAACTGTTTTTT. This sequence encodes CASSQVDSNEKLFF.

This sequence joins TRBV7-2 and TRBJ2-5; D not resolved. Trimming removed 5 bases at V and 2 bases at J, with 9 bases between. Germline V gives CDR1 SGHTA, CDR2 FQGNSA. This CDR3 is 13 amino acids long. This CDR3 reads CASSASQQETQYF. The CDR3, as DNA: TGTGCCAGCAGCGCCTCACAGCAAGAGACCCAGTACTTC.

The gene calls are TRBV5-1 and TRBJ2-1, with 10 bases fitting TRBD2. The V and J ends lost 2 bases and 0 bases, in that order; junction bases with no gene match: 8. This CDR3 has 18 residues. From germline, CDR1 is SGHRS and CDR2 YFSETQ. The CDR3 nucleotides read TGCGCCAGCAGCTTAGCGGGAGGGCCGTCGATCTCCTACAATGAGCAGTTCTTC. Its translation: CASSLAGGPSISYNEQFF.

The chain has TRBV29-1 and TRBJ2-2; TRBD2 matches 7 bases. Germline CDR1 reads SQVTM; CDR2 reads ANQGSEA. With 7 bases clipped from V and 1 base from J, the junction kept 0 bases outside the gene matches. CDR3 length equals 12 residues. The CDR3 DNA reads as TGCAGCGGCGGGGGGAACACCGGGGAGCTGTTTTTT. Translated: CSGGGNTGELFF.

This chain connects TRBV7-7 to TRBJ2-7, with 11 bases aligning to TRBD1. Germline-derived CDR1 and CDR2 are SSHAT and FNYEAQ (reference sequence). The CDR3 is 15 amino acids. Trimming took 5 bases from V and 4 from J; bases not matched to a gene: 7. The CDR3 region has the DNA TGTGCCAGCAGCCTACGGACAGGGGGCTTTTACGAGCAGTACTTC. It specifies CASSLRTGGFYEQYF.

The rearrangement joins TRBV6-1 to TRBJ2-1; D may be TRBD1 (6 bases). Trimming pared 4 bases from V and 0 bases from J, leaving 16 bases between. The CDR3 runs to 17 residues. Germline assignment: CDR1 MNHNS and CDR2 SASEGT. CDR3 sequence reads: CASSVDSPVASYNEQFF. In DNA form, the CDR3 reads TGTGCCAGCAGTGTGGACAGTCCGGTTGCCTCCTACAATGAGCAGTTCTTC.

V gene TRBV7-2 combines with J gene TRBJ1-5, with 9 nucleotides matching TRBD1. Germline V CDR1 and CDR2: SGHTA, FQGNSA. Trimming removed 4 bases from V and 6 bases from J; junction bases left unmatched: 4. The CDR3 totals 14 residues. CDR3 sequence: CASSSGQGFQPQHF. The CDR3 nucleotides read TGTGCCAGCAGCTCGGGACAGGGCTTTCAGCCCCAGCATTTT.

The genes are TRBV5-6 and TRBJ2-7; TRBD2 is a possible D gene (7 bases). Germline CDR1 SGHDT, CDR2 YYEEEE. The CDR3 covers 15 residues. V lost 4 bases and J 1 base, leaving 15 bases between the germline ends. CDR3 residues: CASSRGAGVSYEQYF. In DNA, the CDR3 is TGTGCCAGCAGCAGGGGGGCGGGAGTTTCCTACGAGCAGTACTTC.

The genes are TRBV4-2 and TRBJ2-1; TRBD2 matches at 7 bases. Germline V CDR1 and CDR2: LGHNA, YNFKEQ. V lost 0 bases to trimming and J lost 8 bases; unmatched junction nucleotides: 7. This CDR3 comprises 15 residues. The CDR3 DNA reads TGTGCCAGCAGCCAAGAACTAGCGTATGCCGATGAGCAGTTCTTC. Protein sequence: CASSQELAYADEQFF.

A few counts support this clone. The genes are TRBV5-6 and TRBJ2-3; 13 bases agree with TRBD2. Germline V lookup: CDR1 SGHDT, CDR2 YYEEEE. This CDR3 is built from 17 residues. Losses at the gene ends were 4 bases for V and 3 bases for J; bases not matched to a gene: 8. CDR3 DNA: TGTGCCAGCAGCCCGCGGACTAGCGGGAGAACGACAGATACGCAGTATTTT. Translation gives CASSPRTSGRTTDTQYF.